The next 3 T cell receptor beta chains were all read from a single sample in a study of cytomegalovirus exposure and HLA in healthy donors. PCR was performed using 60 Vbeta and 13 Jbeta primers. This table comes from immunoSEQ multiplex PCR, and its TCRdb copy is limited to in-frame clones, with some not included. In total, the table holds 150,000 to 200,000 clones. The sample comprised PBMCs. The origin of the receptors is a woman aged 55 to 70 in good health and CMV-seronegative.

The chain carries TRBV6-5 and TRBJ1-2; D possibly corresponds to TRBD1 (5 bases). The CDR3 is made up of 14 amino acids. Germline V gives CDR1 MNHEY, CDR2 SVGAGI. The ends were cut back, 2 bases at V and 7 bases at J, with 14 bases in the middle. DNA for the CDR3: TGTGCCAGCAGTTACAAGGGGAAGGAGGGTGGCTACACCTTC. This sequence encodes CASSYKGKEGGYTF.

The chain recombines TRBV7-3 with TRBJ1-1; TRBD1 agrees at 10 bases. Germline-derived CDR1 and CDR2 are SGHTA and FQGTGA. The CDR3 covers 14 residues. The J segment lost 4 bases and the V segment lost 5 bases, leaving 4 bases of the junction unmatched. The DNA of the CDR3 is TGTGCCAGCAGCAAGGGACAGGGGAGCACTGAAGCTTTCTTT. This encodes CASSKGQGSTEAFF. Filled out from reference TRBV7-3 and TRBJ1-1, the complete variable domain reads GAGVSQTPSNKVTEKGKYVELRCDPISGHTALYWYRQSLGQGPEFLIYFQGTGAADDSGLPNDRFFAVRPEGSVSTLKIQRTERGDSAVYLCASSKGQGSTEAFFGQGTRLTVV.

The chain combines TRBV4-2 with TRBJ2-5; TRBD1 aligns across 8 bases. Germline CDR1 is LGHNA and CDR2 is YNFKEQ. Unmatched junction bases numbered 8, after V lost 3 bases and J lost 5 bases. The CDR3 spans 15 residues. The CDR3 spells CASSHPTGVGETQYF. For the CDR3, the DNA is TGTGCCAGCAGCCACCCGACAGGGGTGGGGGAGACCCAGTACTTC.